This TCR beta chain was recorded in a study of blood T cell repertoires in COVID-19. The germline V gene encodes CDR1 SNHLY and CDR2 FYNNEI. Trimming cost V 6 bases and J 6 bases; bases outside gene matches: 4. The CDR3 totals 13 residues. TCRdb's copy holds only in-frame clones and misses some; the assay was immunoSEQ multiplex PCR. The sample has more than 95,000 clones; roughly 80% are singletons. This receptor was identified in a man older than 75 with COVID-19, enrolled during active disease. The sample taken for sequencing was peripheral blood. The chain uses TRBV2 and TRBJ2-7; 11 positions match TRBD2. The CDR3 protein is CASRLAGVGEQYF. CDR3 DNA: TGTGCCAGCAGACTAGCGGGAGTCGGCGAGCAGTACTTC.